These 20 T cell receptor beta chains were sequenced from one sample in a study of blood T cell repertoires in COVID-19. Repertoires were generated with immunoSEQ multiplex PCR, while TCRdb's copy carries only in-frame clones and drops some. The top ten hold 0.55% to 0.75% of the sample, which has fewer than 450,000 clones, about 90% seen once. The specimen sequenced was PBMCs or T cells enriched from blood (not recorded which). The receptors derive from a young man who had recovered from COVID-19.

This chain uses TRBV4-1 with TRBJ1-6, with 7 bases fitting TRBD1. The length of the CDR3 is 18 residues. The V gene end was trimmed by 5 bases and the J gene end by 4 bases; junction bases not matched to a gene: 14. Germline loops: CDR1 MGHRA, CDR2 YSYEKL. In DNA, the CDR3 is TGCGCCAGCAGCAAAAAAGGGACAGACCTAATTTATAATTCACCCCTCCACTTT. Translation: CASSKKGTDLIYNSPLHF.

This chain uses TRBV7-3 with TRBJ1-5, with D perhaps TRBD1 (5 bases). V dropped 5 bases and J dropped 1 base, with 24 bases sitting between them. Per the germline V gene, CDR1 is SGHTA and CDR2 is FQGTGA. The CDR3 runs 19 residues. The CDR3 sequence: CASSPSPPPGEESNQPQHF. In DNA, the CDR3 is TGTGCCAGCAGCCCCTCTCCCCCGCCGGGGGAAGAGAGCAATCAGCCCCAGCATTTT.

This clone was recorded a few times. The chain has TRBV4-1 and TRBJ1-4; D gene uncertain. CDR1 is MGHRA, CDR2 YSYEKL, per germline. CDR3 length: 15 amino acids. Trimming left V 2 bases short and J 3 bases short, with 10 bases between. CDR3 sequence (DNA): TGCGCCAGCAGCCAAAGTCCGGTTTCTAATGAAAAACTGTTTTTT. Translation: CASSQSPVSNEKLFF.

The chain joins TRBV5-1 to TRBJ1-1; D perhaps matches TRBD1 (5 bases). Germline V gene lookup returns CDR1 SGHRS and CDR2 YFSETQ. The CDR3 length is 14 residues. V lost 3 bases and J lost 1, with 10 bases in between. DNA for the CDR3: TGCGCCAGCAGCTCCCCGACAGAGAACACTGAAGCTTTCTTT. It yields the protein CASSSPTENTEAFF.

The genes are TRBV7-8 and TRBJ2-3, with 8 bases lining up with TRBD2. The ends lost 2 bases at V and 5 bases at J; junction bases unmatched: 6. There are 15 residues in the CDR3. Germline CDR1 SGHVS, CDR2 FQNEAQ. The CDR3 region has the DNA TGTGCCAGCAGCTTATATCGGGGGGGGTTAGATACGCAGTATTTT. It encodes CASSLYRGGLDTQYF.

The J gene is TRBJ1-2, the V gene TRBV6-1; D ambiguous. Germline V gives CDR1 MNHNS, CDR2 SASEGT. The CDR3 has 14 residues. V dropped 2 bases and J dropped 4 bases, with 11 bases sitting between them. CDR3 amino acids: CASSELAGTYGYTF. CDR3 nucleotides: TGTGCCAGCAGTGAATTGGCTGGCACCTATGGCTACACCTTC.

This chain links TRBV7-2 with TRBJ1-1; no firm D call. The CDR3 runs 13 residues. The V end was cut by 1 base, the J end by 6 bases, with 9 bases between. CDR1 and CDR2 from the germline V gene are SGHTA and FQGNSA. CDR3 DNA: TGTGCCAGCAGCTTAGGAGGGAGGGCTGAAGCTTTCTTT. This encodes CASSLGGRAEAFF.

The rearrangement links TRBV4-1 to TRBJ1-6; D gene uncertain. V was pared by 5 bases and J by 10 bases, with 18 bases between. This CDR3 contains 15 residues. CDR1 and CDR2 (germline): MGHRA, YSYEKL. The CDR3 nucleotides are TGCGCCAGCAGCATCCACTCTGGGGAGGAATCACCCCTCCACTTT. This gives the protein CASSIHSGEESPLHF.

The CDR3 bases are TGTGCCAGCAGCGTAGGTGTTACCCGGAGGGATACGCAGTATTTT. It is translated as CASSVGVTRRDTQYF. The chain joins TRBV9 to TRBJ2-3, with D perhaps TRBD2 (5 bases). V lost 0 bases to trimming and J lost 6 bases, with 14 bases between them. The CDR3 sequence is 15 residues long. Germline loops: CDR1 SGDLS, CDR2 YYNGEE.

This rearrangement joins TRBV6-6 to TRBJ2-7; 9 bases align to TRBD2. Germline lookup yields CDR1 MNHNY and CDR2 SVGAGI (reference sequence). V was pared by 5 bases and J by 3 bases, with 17 bases of the junction left unmatched. This CDR3 contains 18 residues. The CDR3 sequence is CASSPSRSSGANLYEQYF. CDR3 in DNA: TGTGCCAGCAGTCCTTCACGGTCTAGCGGGGCGAACCTCTACGAGCAGTACTTC.

The chain carries TRBV7-9 and TRBJ1-5; unclear D gene. V was pared by 3 bases and J by 7 bases, with 7 bases between. Germline V gene data show CDR1 as SEHNR and CDR2 as FQNEAQ (reference sequence). This CDR3 has 12 amino acids. CDR3 bases: TGTGCCAGCAGCTTCGACATACAGCCCCAGCATTTT. Protein: CASSFDIQPQHF.

V usage is TRBV20-1 and J usage is TRBJ2-7; 11 bases line up with TRBD1. The CDR3 has 14 amino acids. With V trimmed by 3 bases and J by 4 bases, 5 bases remained unmatched. Per the germline V gene, CDR1 is DFQATT and CDR2 is SNEGSKA (reference sequence). The CDR3 bases are TGCAGTGCTAGTAAGGACAGGGGGCTGTACGAGCAGTACTTC. This gives the protein CSASKDRGLYEQYF.

This clone has only a few counts. The chain links TRBV15 to TRBJ1-1, with 8 bases fitting TRBD1. V gave up 5 bases and J gave up 4 bases; unmatched junction bases: 9. The CDR3 loop spans 15 amino acids. Germline V gene data show CDR1 as LNHNV and CDR2 as YYDKDF (reference sequence). Here the CDR3 reads CATSGPNRGGTEAFF. CDR3 in DNA: TGTGCCACCAGCGGACCAAACAGGGGGGGCACTGAAGCTTTCTTT.

The V and J genes are TRBV7-8 and TRBJ1-5, with D perhaps TRBD1 (6 bases). From germline, CDR1 is SGHVS and CDR2 FQNEAQ. The CDR3 is 14 residues long. Trimming took off 5 bases at V and 5 bases at J, with 13 bases between the two ends. The CDR3 is CASSPGGVYQPQHF. In DNA form, the CDR3 reads TGTGCCAGCAGCCCGGGGGGCGTATATCAGCCCCAGCATTTT. The full variable domain, with the rest looked up from reference TRBV7-8 and TRBJ1-5, is GAGVSQSPRYKVAKRGQDVALRCDPISGHVSLFWYQQALGQGPEFLTYFQNEAQLDKSGLPSDRFFAERPEGSVSTLKIQRTQQEDSAVYLCASSPGGVYQPQHFGDGTRLSIL.

J is TRBJ2-3 and V is TRBV27, with D maybe TRBD2 (7 bases). The CDR3 contains 16 residues. V was trimmed by 5 bases and J by 4 bases, leaving 19 bases between them. Germline V gene lookup returns CDR1 MNHEY and CDR2 SMNVEV (reference sequence). Here the CDR3 DNA reads TGTGCCAGCAGTACCCTGGGGGGGGCGCAGGCAGATACGCAGTATTTT. This gives the protein CASSTLGGAQADTQYF.

The chain recombines TRBV6-5 with TRBJ1-5, with no clear D. The V end lost 8 bases, the J end lost 1 base, and 6 bases lay between the germline ends. This CDR3 contains 12 residues. Germline V lookup: CDR1 MNHEY, CDR2 SVGAGI. This CDR3 reads CASSPSNQPQHF. The DNA of the CDR3 is TGTGCCAGCTCCCCAAGCAATCAGCCCCAGCATTTT.

V usage is TRBV5-1 and J usage is TRBJ1-6; maybe TRBD1 (5 bases). Germline lookup yields CDR1 SGHRS and CDR2 YFSETQ. V was trimmed by 4 bases and J by 10 bases, leaving 15 bases between them. The CDR3 contains 14 residues. CDR3 sequence: CASSAQGAESPLHF. DNA for the CDR3: TGCGCCAGCAGCGCCCAGGGCGCGGAATCACCCCTCCACTTT. Complete variable domain (other parts from reference TRBV5-1 and TRBJ1-6): KAGVTQTPRYLIKTRGQQVTLSCSPISGHRSVSWYQQTPGQGLQFLFEYFSETQRNKGNFPGRFSGRQFSNSRSEMNVSTLELGDSALYLCASSAQGAESPLHFGNGTRLTVT.

This clone was seen once. The chain joins TRBV2 to TRBJ1-5, with D hard to call. Germline V CDR1 and CDR2: SNHLY, FYNNEI. The CDR3 loop spans 13 amino acids. Between the trimmed V and J ends, which lost 4 bases and 5 bases, there was a span of 9 bases. The CDR3 is CASSVFQDQPQHF. CDR3 DNA sequence: TGTGCCAGCAGTGTCTTCCAGGATCAGCCCCAGCATTTT.

The rearrangement links TRBV20-1 to TRBJ1-4, with D unclear. Trimming shortened V by 4 bases and J by 4 bases, and 4 bases separated the two germline ends. The CDR3 is made up of 11 amino acids. Germline lookup yields CDR1 DFQATT and CDR2 SNEGSKA (reference sequence). CDR3 amino acids: CSAKLNEKLFF. CDR3 in DNA: TGCAGTGCTAAACTTAATGAAAAACTGTTTTTT.

The chain joins TRBV7-2 to TRBJ1-5, with a weak D call TRBD1 (5 bases). This CDR3 spans 15 amino acids. V was pared by 1 base and J by 2 bases, with 9 bases between. The germline gives CDR1 SGHTA, CDR2 FQGNSA. The CDR3 region is CASSLDRSGNQPQHF. The CDR3 DNA follows: TGTGCCAGCAGCTTAGACAGGTCAGGCAATCAGCCCCAGCATTTT.